This T cell receptor beta chain was obtained from a study of cytomegalovirus exposure and HLA in healthy donors. CDR3 length: 14 residues. Unmatched junction bases numbered 11, after V lost 3 bases and J lost 13 bases. Germline V gene lookup returns CDR1 SGDLS and CDR2 YYNGEE. Data came from immunoSEQ multiplex PCR; TCRdb stores just in-frame clones and leaves some out. The sample contains more than 140,000 clones, approximately 91% of which appear only once. This TCR was sampled from a woman aged 18-30 years in good health and CMV-seropositive. Material for sequencing was PBMCs. This chain uses TRBV9 with TRBJ1-4; 8 bases line up with TRBD1. The DNA of the CDR3 is TGTGCCAGCAGCGCGGGACAGGACCCTTCGTTACTGTTTTTT. Translating gives CASSAGQDPSLLFF. Drawing the rest from reference TRBV9 and TRBJ1-4, the complete variable domain is DSGVTQTPKHLITATGQRVTLRCSPRSGDLSVYWYQQSLDQGLQFLIQYYNGEERAKGNILERFSAQQFPDLHSELNLSSLELGDSALYFCASSAGQDPSLLFFGSGTQLSVL.